Here is one T cell receptor beta chain with its context. Its antigen specificity is not known. There are no base qualities to consult, and no much larger clone falls within one base. V is cut by 4 bases and J by 0 bases, and the space between the germline ends is 20 bases. CDR1 GTSNPN and CDR2 SVGIG are derived from the germline V gene (reference sequence). The CDR3 holds 17 amino acids from the cysteine to the phenylalanine. Here the CDR3 DNA is all that survives: 51 bases in frame from base 1. Ficoll-Paque density gradient centrifugation was used to isolate PBMCs. The data derive from a study of T-cell memory formation after mild COVID-19 (dated by TCRdb to about 2021). At the level of the whole study: TCR sequence clusters from the two donors were found to be largely donor specific. In a couple of donors, T-cell clones that expanded and contracted after mild COVID-19 were followed by sequencing TCRalpha and TCRbeta repertoires longitudinally. Two young, previously healthy adult volunteers, one female and one male, were included in the cohort. What the study reported, not specific to this receptor: From day 15 to 85, contracting clones showed balanced CD4/CD8 phenotypes, whereas a second wave of clones that expanded from day 15 to 37 leaned towards CD4+. Contracting CD4+ clones turned up mainly in the CM and EM memory subsets, whereas EMRA was where CD8+ clones were enriched. Some responding clones were detected in pre-infection memory, which suggested that pre-existing cross-reactive memory T cells had joined the SARS-CoV-2 response. Only a couple of mild cases were covered in the study, and larger cohorts including severe cases with pre-infection samples were considered necessary. SARS-CoV-2 specificity was not confirmed for the second-wave clones peaking on day 37.

TCRdb records Illumina NovaSeq 6000 as the sequencer. cDNA libraries for TCRalpha and TCRbeta were prepared by 5'RACE using constant-segment primers, with sample barcodes and unique molecular identifiers added. Trizol reagent was used to extract RNA from every sample. Library amplification was performed in two PCR steps, and a second sample barcode and Illumina TruSeq adapters were introduced in the second step. The libraries were sequenced on an Illumina NovaSeq using 2 x 150 bp paired-end reads. On the study's bioinformatics: The reads were demultiplexed and collapsed into UMI-guided consensus sequences using migec v1.2.7. Using mixcr v2.1.11, the UMI consensuses were aligned to TRA and TRB V and J templates and assembled into clonotypes. Clonotypes were classified as expanded or contracted when called significant by both edgeR and NoisET, with noise models trained on biological replicates. For edgeR calls, the cutoffs were a false discovery rate-adjusted p below 0.01 and a log2 fold-change threshold of 1. As an exploratory analysis of dynamics, PCA with hierarchical clustering was applied to max-normalized trajectories of the 1000 most abundant clonotypes. Separately sequenced CD4+ and CD8+ repertoires were used to assign a CD4 or CD8 phenotype to each responding clone. Through fastp at Q25 and MiXCR, TCRdb rebuilt clones from the public reads, retaining in-frame beta chains. One record per CDR3 amino acid sequence lists the most common genes and DNA. None of the V and J calls come from the authors' own analysis; TCRdb made them. The sample table contains hundreds of thousands of distinct CDR3 sequences; only one count was recorded for around 27% of them. Around 12% of the sample belongs to the ten largest clones.

Material for sequencing was PBMCs or a T cell subset sorted from them (not recorded which). The sequence was collected from an adult woman who had mild COVID-19 (a few samples of this study predate the infection). The sample titles of this study are shuffled in the database, so cell type and time point are left out; the donor was told from shared clones. The V and J segments used are TRBV30 and TRBJ2-3, with TRBD1 tentatively as D gene (5 bases match). CDR3 sequence: CAWIPGSISFSTDTQYF. The bases read TGTGCCTGGATACCAGGGTCGATATCTTTTAGCACAGATACGCAGTATTTT. Where the CDR3 stops, the reference TRBV30 and TRBJ2-3 genes take over; the full variable domain is SQTIHQWPATLVQPVGSPLSLECTVEGTSNPNLYWYRQAAGRGLQLLFYSVGIGQISSEVPQNLSASRPQDRQFILSSKKLLLSDSGFYLCAWIPGSISFSTDTQYFGPGTRLTVL.